Given below is one TCR beta chain in context. The sample comes from a study of blood T cell repertoires in COVID-19. Study overall: Samples taken during acute and convalescent COVID-19 were collected in the United States, Italy and Spain. PBMCs, B-cell-depleted T cells, or T cells provided the cDNA or gDNA that made up the material.

The CDR3 covers 18 residues. The V end was cut by 3 bases, the J end by 8 bases, with 25 bases between. CDR1 MNHEY and CDR2 SMNVEV come from the germline V gene (reference sequence). Methods used by the authors: By means of reference gene primer amplification, nucleated cell counts were estimated. The method was immunoSEQ multiplex PCR; TCRdb's version includes in-frame clones alone and lacks a portion of them. V and J calls and clone size are those listed in that table; D and trimming were worked out from the DNA. The table lists some 110,000 clones, roughly four fifths of them singletons. The receptor was derived from a man between 60 and 75 years old with acute or convalescent COVID-19. The source material was peripheral blood. The chain joins TRBV27 to TRBJ2-2; D might be TRBD2 (5 bases). The CDR3 reads CASSFQRYAGWAIGELFF. The CDR3 nucleotides are TGTGCCAGCAGTTTTCAGCGGTATGCGGGTTGGGCGATTGGGGAGCTGTTTTTT.